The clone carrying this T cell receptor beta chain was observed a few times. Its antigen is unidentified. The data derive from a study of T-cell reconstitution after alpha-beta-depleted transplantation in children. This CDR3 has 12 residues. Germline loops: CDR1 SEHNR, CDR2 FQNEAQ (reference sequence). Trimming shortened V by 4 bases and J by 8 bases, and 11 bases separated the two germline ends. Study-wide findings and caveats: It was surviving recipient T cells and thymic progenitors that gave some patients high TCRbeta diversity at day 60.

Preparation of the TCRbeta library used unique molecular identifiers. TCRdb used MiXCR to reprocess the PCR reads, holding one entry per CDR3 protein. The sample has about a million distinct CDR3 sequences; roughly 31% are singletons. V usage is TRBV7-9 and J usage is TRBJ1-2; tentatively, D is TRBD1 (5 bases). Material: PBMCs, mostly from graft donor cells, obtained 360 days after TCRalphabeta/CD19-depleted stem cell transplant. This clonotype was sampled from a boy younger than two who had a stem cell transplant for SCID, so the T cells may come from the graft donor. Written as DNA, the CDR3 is TGTGCCAGCAGCTCGGGGACGGAGGGCTACACCTTC. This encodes CASSSGTEGYTF.